This TCR beta chain was sequenced in a study of T cell responses to AZD1222 COVID-19 vaccine. Study findings and constraints: It should be noted that donors were predominantly white British and more often female, and clonal diversity was possibly underestimated.

Libraries were prepared by immunoSEQ multiplex PCR; TCRdb keeps only in-frame clonotypes and omits some of them. The sample holds some 180,000 clones; 91% are singletons and the top ten take 1.5% to 2%. A word on this clone: The antigen remains unidentified.

The CDR3 loop spans 15 amino acids. CDR1 and CDR2 (germline): MDHEN, SYDVKM. V was shortened by 7 bases and J by 5 bases, with 20 bases between the two germline ends. The input for sequencing was peripheral blood, taken 28 days after the second AZD1222 dose. The chain joins TRBV28 to TRBJ1-1; a possible D gene is TRBD1 (6 bases). The TCR originated in an adult who received the AZD1222 COVID-19 vaccine. This CDR3 is CASTIIRGARTEAFF. The CDR3, as DNA: TGTGCCAGCACCATTATTCGGGGGGCCAGAACTGAAGCTTTCTTT.